One sample yielded the 17 T cell receptor beta chains listed below, sequenced in a study of shared clonotypes between healthy human individuals. Libraries were prepared by immunoSEQ multiplex PCR; TCRdb keeps only in-frame clonotypes and omits some of them. The data hold over 800,000 clones, with more than 85% observed a single time. CD45RO negativity and positive selection for CCR7 defined naive CD8 cells, a population that excluded terminally differentiated effector memory CD45RA+ cells. The sample consisted of naive CD8+ T cells sorted from blood. The receptors were gathered from a man in his thirties or forties in good health.

This chain joins TRBV5-6 and TRBJ2-7; weak D call: TRBD1 (5 bases). Germline CDR1 SGHDT, CDR2 YYEEEE. V lost 4 bases and J 2 bases, leaving 13 bases between the germline ends. This CDR3 is built from 14 residues. The CDR3 DNA is TGTGCCAGCAGCGTAGTTGGGGCCACCTACGAGCAGTACTTC. Residues: CASSVVGATYEQYF.

This clone was picked up one time. This chain joins TRBV29-1 and TRBJ2-3; D is perhaps TRBD1 (6 bases). Trimming removed 6 bases at V and 2 bases at J, with 15 bases between. Germline V gives CDR1 SQVTM, CDR2 ANQGSEA. The length of the CDR3 is 14 residues. CDR3 amino acids: CSVHLDRSTDTQYF. CDR3 sequence (DNA): TGCAGCGTGCATTTAGACAGGTCCACAGATACGCAGTATTTT.

The J gene is TRBJ2-7, the V gene TRBV5-1; D possibly corresponds to TRBD1 (6 bases). Looked up from germline, CDR1 is SGHRS and CDR2 is YFSETQ. The CDR3 consists of 11 residues. The germline V and J ends were trimmed by 6 bases and 3 bases, with 7 bases remaining between them. For the CDR3, the DNA is TGCGCCAGCAAACAGGGCTACGAGCAGTACTTC. It is translated as CASKQGYEQYF.

Points on this clone: Other DNA sequences in the sample encode the same CDR3. This sequence joins TRBV28 and TRBJ1-4, with D perhaps TRBD1 (5 bases). V lost 2 bases, J lost 11 bases, and 9 bases lay in between. The CDR3 runs to 12 residues. The V gene's germline CDR1 is MDHEN and CDR2 SYDVKM. CDR3 DNA sequence: TGTGCCAGCAGTTTAAGGGGAGGGAAACTGTTTTTT. Protein product: CASSLRGGKLFF.

The chain combines TRBV2 with TRBJ2-7; D is uncertain. CDR3 length: 12 amino acids. The germline V gene has CDR1 SNHLY and CDR2 FYNNEI. Trimming pared 8 bases from V and 4 bases from J, leaving 12 bases between. In DNA form, the CDR3 reads TGTGCCAGCCGGCCTAGATATTACGAGCAGTACTTC. It is translated as CASRPRYYEQYF.

V is TRBV10-3 and J is TRBJ2-6, with D possibly matching TRBD2 (6 bases). The CDR3 extends over 19 amino acids. The V end lost 1 base, the J end lost 0 bases, and 16 bases lay between the germline ends. From germline, CDR1 is ENHRY and CDR2 SYGVKD. CDR3 sequence: CAISEFLRDGSSGANVLTF. The DNA for the CDR3 is TGTGCCATCAGTGAGTTCCTTCGGGACGGGAGCTCTGGGGCCAACGTCCTGACTTTC.

The CDR3 here is CASSVAGTTPYEQYF. The CDR3 DNA sequence: TGTGCCAGCAGCGTAGCCGGGACCACCCCCTACGAGCAGTACTTC. The chain joins TRBV9 to TRBJ2-7; D possibly matches TRBD1 or TRBD2 (5 bases each). CDR3 length equals 15 residues. The germline V and J ends were trimmed by 0 bases and 2 bases, with 12 bases remaining between them. The V gene's germline CDR1 is SGDLS and CDR2 YYNGEE.

V and J are TRBV2 and TRBJ2-1; 7 bases line up with TRBD1. CDR3 size: 14 residues. V gave up 8 bases and J gave up 7 bases; unmatched junction bases: 11. Germline CDR1 reads SNHLY; CDR2 reads FYNNEI. The CDR3 is CASYLDRSANEQFF. Written as DNA, the CDR3 is TGTGCCAGCTATTTGGACAGGTCGGCAAATGAGCAGTTCTTC. Drawing the rest from reference TRBV2 and TRBJ2-1, the complete variable domain is EPEVTQTPSHQVTQMGQEVILRCVPISNHLYFYWYRQILGQKVEFLVSFYNNEISEKSEIFDDQFSVERPDGSNFTLKIRSTKLEDSAMYFCASYLDRSANEQFFGPGTRLTVL.

The chain employs TRBV28 and TRBJ1-5; tentatively, D is TRBD1 (5 bases). This CDR3 region has 23 residues. Germline V lookup: CDR1 MDHEN, CDR2 SYDVKM. V was shortened by 2 bases and J by 0 bases, with 32 bases between the two germline ends. The CDR3 DNA reads TGTGCCAGCAGTTTAGGGCGCCATTTCGGGGCGACGTCAGGGTTGTATAGCAATCAGCCCCAGCATTTT. Its protein is CASSLGRHFGATSGLYSNQPQHF.

This clone was counted a single time. This rearrangement joins TRBV13 to TRBJ2-7, with 9 bases aligning to TRBD2. The CDR3 sequence is 16 residues long. V gave up 5 bases and J gave up 1 base; unmatched junction bases: 9. The germline CDR1 and CDR2 sequences are PRHDT and FYEKMQ (reference sequence). The CDR3 sequence: CASSQVGTSRSYEQYF. The DNA for the CDR3 is TGTGCCAGCAGCCAAGTCGGGACTAGCAGATCCTACGAGCAGTACTTC. Drawing the rest from reference TRBV13 and TRBJ2-7, the complete variable domain is AAGVIQSPRHLIKEKRETATLKCYPIPRHDTVYWYQQGPGQDPQFLISFYEKMQSDKGSIPDRFSAQQFSDYHSELNMSSLELGDSALYFCASSQVGTSRSYEQYFGPGTRLTVT.

The V and J genes are TRBV5-1 and TRBJ2-3; 10 positions match TRBD2. V dropped 4 bases and J dropped 5; count of bases not matched to a gene: 10. Germline CDR1 is SGHRS and CDR2 is YFSETQ. The CDR3 has 16 amino acids. CDR3 sequence (DNA): TGCGCCAGCAGCCCGGACCGAGCGGGAGGGGGAGATACGCAGTATTTT. It encodes CASSPDRAGGGDTQYF.

V is TRBV19 and J is TRBJ2-1; 7 bases align to TRBD1. This CDR3 has 15 residues. J gave up 4 bases and V 6 bases, and 9 bases lay outside the gene matches. Germline-derived CDR1 and CDR2 are LNHDA and SQIVND (reference sequence). The chain's CDR3 is CASSTLPGQYNEQFF. For the CDR3, the DNA is TGTGCCAGTAGCACCCTCCCGGGACAGTACAATGAGCAGTTCTTC. The complete variable domain, with remaining parts taken from reference TRBV19 and TRBJ2-1, reads DGGITQSPKYLFRKEGQNVTLSCEQNLNHDAMYWYRQDPGQGLRLIYYSQIVNDFQKGDIAEGYSVSREKKESFPLTVTSAQKNPTAFYLCASSTLPGQYNEQFFGPGTRLTVL.

This clone was counted once. The DNA for the CDR3 is TGCGCCAGCAGCTTTGGGAACCCGGTGATGTACTATGGCTACACCTTC. It yields the protein CASSFGNPVMYYGYTF. This sequence joins TRBV5-1 and TRBJ1-2; no firm D call. Germline CDR1 and CDR2: SGHRS and YFSETQ. The CDR3 is 16 amino acids. Trimming stripped 2 bases from V and 3 bases from J, with 17 bases between.

J is TRBJ2-6 and V is TRBV28; TRBD1 matches at 7 bases. Germline loops: CDR1 MDHEN, CDR2 SYDVKM. V dropped 4 bases and J dropped 0; count of bases not matched to a gene: 12. This CDR3 is built from 19 residues. CDR3 region: CASSSTVGTEASGANVLTF. CDR3 nucleotide sequence: TGTGCCAGCAGTTCAACGGTCGGGACAGAGGCCTCTGGGGCCAACGTCCTGACTTTC. The full variable domain, with the rest looked up from reference TRBV28 and TRBJ2-6, is DVKVTQSSRYLVKRTGEKVFLECVQDMDHENMFWYRQDPGLGLRLIYFSYDVKMKEKGDIPEGYSVSREKKERFSLILESASTNQTSMYLCASSSTVGTEASGANVLTFGAGSRLTVL.

The J gene is TRBJ2-1, the V gene TRBV19; D is ambiguous. Deletions cut 3 bases from V and 5 bases from J, with 8 bases between. Germline values: CDR1 LNHDA, CDR2 SQIVND (reference sequence). The CDR3 spans 13 residues. As DNA, the CDR3 is TGTGCCAGTAGTATGTTCGTCGACAATGAGCAGTTCTTC. Its protein product is CASSMFVDNEQFF.

This clone was detected a few times. Different DNA sequences within this sample yield the same CDR3. The chain carries TRBV27 and TRBJ2-7; no clear D gene. The CDR3 is 13 amino acids. Germline-derived CDR1 and CDR2 are MNHEY and SMNVEV (reference sequence). V lost 5 bases to trimming and J lost 0 bases, with 8 bases between them. The CDR3, as DNA: TGTGCCAGCAGTCCGGGTGCCTCCTACGAGCAGTACTTC. Its translation is CASSPGASYEQYF.

V gene TRBV4-1 combines with J gene TRBJ2-1; D not resolved. The CDR3 spans 15 residues. With 0 bases removed from V and 4 bases from J, the gap between germline ends came to 10 bases. CDR1 and CDR2 (germline): MGHRA, YSYEKL. This chain's CDR3 is CASSQDPDIYNEQFF. The CDR3 nucleotides read TGCGCCAGCAGCCAAGATCCCGATATTTACAATGAGCAGTTCTTC.